This record covers a single TCR beta chain. These data belong to a study of control samples from healthy donors and cancer patients. Measured with immunoSEQ multiplex PCR; TCRdb has only the in-frame clones, and not every one. The table has 120,000 or so clones, roughly 87% seen once; the top ten hold around 1.8%. Germline-derived CDR1 and CDR2 are SEHNR and FQNEAQ (reference sequence). Trimming removed 5 bases at V and 1 base at J, with 8 bases between. There are 13 residues in the CDR3. Material: blood. This receptor was taken from a man aged 18 to 35 in good health. V and J are TRBV7-9 and TRBJ1-1; no clear D gene. The CDR3 here is CASSPKGNTEAFF. CDR3 DNA: TGTGCCAGCAGCCCAAAGGGGAACACTGAAGCTTTCTTT.